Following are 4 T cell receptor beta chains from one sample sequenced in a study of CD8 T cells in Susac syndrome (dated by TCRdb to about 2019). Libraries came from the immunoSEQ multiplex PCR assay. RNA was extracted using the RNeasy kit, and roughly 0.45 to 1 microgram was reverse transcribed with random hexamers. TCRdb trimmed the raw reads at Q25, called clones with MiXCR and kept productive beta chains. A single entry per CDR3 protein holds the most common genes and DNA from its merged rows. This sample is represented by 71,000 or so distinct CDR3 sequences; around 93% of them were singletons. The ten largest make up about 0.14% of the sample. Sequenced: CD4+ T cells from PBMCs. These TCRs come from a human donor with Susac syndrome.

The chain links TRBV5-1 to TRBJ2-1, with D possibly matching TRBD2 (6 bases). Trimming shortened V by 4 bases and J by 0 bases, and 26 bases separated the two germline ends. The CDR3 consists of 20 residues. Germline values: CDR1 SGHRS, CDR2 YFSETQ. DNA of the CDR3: TGCGCCAGCAGCCCCGCCCTACTAGCCCCCCTGAGGGACTCCTACAATGAGCAGTTCTTC. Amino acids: CASSPALLAPLRDSYNEQFF.

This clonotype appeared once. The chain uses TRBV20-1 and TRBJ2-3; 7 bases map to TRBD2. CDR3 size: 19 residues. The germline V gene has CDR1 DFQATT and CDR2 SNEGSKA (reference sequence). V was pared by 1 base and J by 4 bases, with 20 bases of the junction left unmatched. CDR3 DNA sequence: TGCAGTGCTAGAGTCCCCTTCGGGGAGGGGCCACACCATCCAGATACGCAGTATTTT. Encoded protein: CSARVPFGEGPHHPDTQYF.

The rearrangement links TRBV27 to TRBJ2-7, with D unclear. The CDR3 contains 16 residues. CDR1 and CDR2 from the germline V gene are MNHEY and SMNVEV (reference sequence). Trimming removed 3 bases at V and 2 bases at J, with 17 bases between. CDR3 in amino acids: CASSLYPPRVTYEQYF. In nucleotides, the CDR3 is TGTGCCAGCAGTTTGTACCCGCCTCGGGTCACCTACGAGCAGTACTTC.

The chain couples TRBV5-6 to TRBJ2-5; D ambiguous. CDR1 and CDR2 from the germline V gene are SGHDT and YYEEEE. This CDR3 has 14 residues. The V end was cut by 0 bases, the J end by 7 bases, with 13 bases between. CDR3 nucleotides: TGTGCCAGCAGCTTGGACGTGGGCCTAGGGACCCAGTACTTC. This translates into CASSLDVGLGTQYF.